The rows below give T cell receptor beta chains drawn from one sample of a study of T cell repertoires in cytomegalovirus infection. These receptors have no known antigen. A single record per CDR3 protein comes from TCRdb applying MiXCR to the reads. In the table there are 900,000 to 950,000 distinct CDR3 sequences, approximately 31% of which are singletons. The sequencing here drew on cultured CD8+ T cells from PBMCs, taken from culture after CMV antigen stimulation. Receptors originate from a human donor in good health (CMV status not recorded). Some clones in this sample may be carry-over from other donors' samples. Each CDR3 is given with its conserved first and last residue. The D gene is left open where the match is weak. Clone size, where shown, is once, few, many, or a class for clones that have expanded.

>TRBJ2-3|-|TRBV4-3|-
TGCGCCAGCAGCCAAGATCTCCAGGAGAGCACAGATACGCAGTATTTT
CASSQDLQESTDTQYF
>TRBJ2-3|few|TRBV12-3/TRBV12-4|TRBD1
TGTGCCAGCAGTTCCGGACAGGGGGCGCCCGATACGCAGTATTTT
CASSSGQGAPDTQYF
>TRBJ2-4|-|TRBV6-6|-
TGTGCCAGCAGTTTACACAGTTTAGCCAAAAACATTCAGTACTTC
CASSLHSLAKNIQYF
>TRBJ2-5|few|TRBV15|-
TGTGCCACCAGCAGAGATAGGAGGGCAGTACAATTAGGGACCCAGTACTTC
CATSRDRRAVQLGTQYF
>TRBJ2-1|many|TRBV7-6|-
TGTGCCAGCAGCTTCGGGGAAACCTACAATGAGCAGTTCTTC
CASSFGETYNEQFF
>TRBJ1-1|-|TRBV5-6|TRBD1
TGTGCCAGCAGCGACGGACAGGGGGTGACCGAAGCTTTCTTT
CASSDGQGVTEAFF
>TRBJ1-1|-|TRBV7-9|-
TGTGCCAGCAGCCCCTTAACGGACAGCGAAGCTTTCTTT
CASSPLTDSEAFF
>TRBJ1-1|many|TRBV7-9|-
TGTGCCAGCAGCTTAGCGCAGGGCCTGAACACTGAAGCTTTCTTT
CASSLAQGLNTEAFF
>TRBJ2-3|-|TRBV28|TRBD2
TGTGCCAGCACCGACCGTCGACTAGCGCAGACTAGCACAGATACGCAGTATTTT
CASTDRRLAQTSTDTQYF
>TRBJ1-2|many|TRBV10-3|-
TGTGCCATCAGTGGTGGGCAGGGGACTTTTGGCTACACCTTC
CAISGGQGTFGYTF
>TRBJ2-1|once|TRBV3-1|TRBD2
TGTGCCAGCACCCGGGGAAGCAGACTAGCGACCTACAATGAGCAGTTCTTC
CASTRGSRLATYNEQFF
>TRBJ1-1|-|TRBV4-1|TRBD1
TGCGCCAGCAGCCAAGCCTGGACAGGGGACACTGAAGCTTTCTTT
CASSQAWTGDTEAFF
>TRBJ2-5|many|TRBV12-3/TRBV12-4|-
TGTGCCAGCAGCTTGGAGACAGATAGGGAGACCCAGTACTTC
CASSLETDRETQYF
>TRBJ1-5|-|TRBV5-5|-
TGTGCCAGCAGCCCAAGCCTCTCCAATCAGCCCCAGCATTTT
CASSPSLSNQPQHF
>TRBJ1-2|-|TRBV6-2/TRBV6-3|-
TGTGCCAGCAGTTACCAGCTAATAGGAAACTATGGCTACACCTTC
CASSYQLIGNYGYTF
>TRBJ2-5|-|TRBV4-1|TRBD1
TGCGCCAGCAGGCATGACAGGGGGGGCCCGGAGACCCAGTACTTC
CASRHDRGGPETQYF
>TRBJ2-1|-|TRBV20-1|-
TGCAGTGTCACGCCCCGGACGGCGAGCTCCTACAATGAGCAGTTCTTC
CSVTPRTASSYNEQFF
>TRBJ1-5|many|TRBV6-1|-
TGTGCCAGCAGTTTTCAAAGACAGGCCCATTCTCTGCATTTT
CASSFQRQAHSLHF
>TRBJ2-1|few|TRBV6-1|-
TGTGCCAGCAGTCTAGGGACCTACCGCGATGAGCAGTTCTTC
CASSLGTYRDEQFF
>TRBJ2-1|-|TRBV28|TRBD2
TGTGCCAGCAGTTTTCTCGCGGGGGGGATTAGGGATGAGCAGTTCTTC
CASSFLAGGIRDEQFF
>TRBJ1-5|-|TRBV6-5|-
TGTGCCAGCAGTTACTCCGGACAGAGCAATCAGCCCCAGCATTTT
CASSYSGQSNQPQHF
>TRBJ1-6|many|TRBV7-8|-
TGTGCCAGCAGCTTAGCATACAGGGAATCCTATAATTCACCCCTCCACTTT
CASSLAYRESYNSPLHF
>TRBJ1-1|once|TRBV7-9|-
TGTGTCAGCACCCCTGGGAACACTGAAGCTTTCTTT
CVSTPGNTEAFF
>TRBJ2-3|few|TRBV12-3/TRBV12-4|-
TGTGCCAGCAGTTTACAAGGGCCCGCAGATACGCAGTATTTT
CASSLQGPADTQYF
>TRBJ1-5|once|TRBV7-9|TRBD1
TGTGCCAGCAGCGCTGGGACAGGGGGACCCCAGCATTTT
CASSAGTGGPQHF
>TRBJ2-2|-|TRBV6-2/TRBV6-3|-
TGTGCCAGCACAACGGACGGGGAGCTGTTTTTT
CASTTDGELFF